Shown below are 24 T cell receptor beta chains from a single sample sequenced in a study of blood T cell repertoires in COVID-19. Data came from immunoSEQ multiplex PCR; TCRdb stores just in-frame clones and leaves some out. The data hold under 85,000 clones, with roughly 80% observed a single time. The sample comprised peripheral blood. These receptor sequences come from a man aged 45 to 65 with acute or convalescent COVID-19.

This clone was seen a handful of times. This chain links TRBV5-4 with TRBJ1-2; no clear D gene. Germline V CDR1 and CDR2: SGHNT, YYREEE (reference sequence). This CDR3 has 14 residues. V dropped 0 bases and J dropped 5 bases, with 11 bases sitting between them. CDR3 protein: CASSLDASRYGYTF. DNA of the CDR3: TGTGCCAGCAGCTTGGATGCCTCACGGTATGGCTACACCTTC.

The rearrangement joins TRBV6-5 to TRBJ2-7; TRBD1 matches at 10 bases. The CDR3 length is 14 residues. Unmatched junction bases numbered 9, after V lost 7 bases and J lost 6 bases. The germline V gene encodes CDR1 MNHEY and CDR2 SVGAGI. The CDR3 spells CASNRDRGSVEQYF. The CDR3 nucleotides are TGTGCCAGCAATAGGGACAGGGGTAGCGTCGAGCAGTACTTC.

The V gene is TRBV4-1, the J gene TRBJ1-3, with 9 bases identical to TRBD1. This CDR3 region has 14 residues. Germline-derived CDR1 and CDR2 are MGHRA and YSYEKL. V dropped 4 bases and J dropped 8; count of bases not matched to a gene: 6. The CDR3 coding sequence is TGCGCCAGCAGCCCTGGGACAGGGAAGGACACCATATATTTT. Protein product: CASSPGTGKDTIYF.

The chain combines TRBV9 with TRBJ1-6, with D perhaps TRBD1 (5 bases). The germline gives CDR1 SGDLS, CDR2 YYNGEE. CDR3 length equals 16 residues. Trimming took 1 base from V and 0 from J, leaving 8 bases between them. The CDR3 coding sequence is TGTGCCAGCAGCGTAACAGGAAGCTCCTATAATTCACCCCTCCACTTT. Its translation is CASSVTGSSYNSPLHF. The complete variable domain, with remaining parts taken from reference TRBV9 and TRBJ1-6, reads DSGVTQTPKHLITATGQRVTLRCSPRSGDLSVYWYQQSLDQGLQFLIQYYNGEERAKGNILERFSAQQFPDLHSELNLSSLELGDSALYFCASSVTGSSYNSPLHFGNGTRLTVT.

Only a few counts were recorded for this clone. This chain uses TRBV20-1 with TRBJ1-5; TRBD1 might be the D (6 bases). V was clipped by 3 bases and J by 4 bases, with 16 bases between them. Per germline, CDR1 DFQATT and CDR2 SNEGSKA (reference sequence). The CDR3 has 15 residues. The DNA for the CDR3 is TGCAGTGCTAGTCCCTCCGGGACAAGGAATCAGCCCCAGCATTTT. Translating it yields CSASPSGTRNQPQHF.

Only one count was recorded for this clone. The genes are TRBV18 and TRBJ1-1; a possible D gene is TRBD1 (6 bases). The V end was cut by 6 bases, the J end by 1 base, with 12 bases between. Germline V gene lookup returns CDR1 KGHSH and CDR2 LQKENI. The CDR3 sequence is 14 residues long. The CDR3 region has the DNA TGTGCCAGCTCTCAGGACAGCGGGAACACTGAAGCTTTCTTT. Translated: CASSQDSGNTEAFF.

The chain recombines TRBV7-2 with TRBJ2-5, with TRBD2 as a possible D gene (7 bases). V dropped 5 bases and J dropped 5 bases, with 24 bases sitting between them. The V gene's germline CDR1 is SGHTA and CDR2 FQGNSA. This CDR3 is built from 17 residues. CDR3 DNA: TGTGCCAGCAGCCCCGGGGGCGGGGGCGCGGGGTGGGAGACCCAGTACTTC. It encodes CASSPGGGGAGWETQYF.

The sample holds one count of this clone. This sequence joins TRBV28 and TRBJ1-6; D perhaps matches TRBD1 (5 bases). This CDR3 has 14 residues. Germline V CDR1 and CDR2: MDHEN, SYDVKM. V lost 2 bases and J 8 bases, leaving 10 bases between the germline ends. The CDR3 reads CASSLGGDHSPLHF. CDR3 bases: TGTGCCAGCAGTTTAGGGGGGGATCATTCACCCCTCCACTTT.

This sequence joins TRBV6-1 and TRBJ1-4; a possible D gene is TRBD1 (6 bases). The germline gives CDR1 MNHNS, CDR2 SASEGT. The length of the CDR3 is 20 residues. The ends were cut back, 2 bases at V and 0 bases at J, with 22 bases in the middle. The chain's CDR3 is CASSENPSYWTASTNEKLFF. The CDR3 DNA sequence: TGTGCCAGCAGTGAAAACCCTTCGTACTGGACAGCTTCAACTAATGAAAAACTGTTTTTT.

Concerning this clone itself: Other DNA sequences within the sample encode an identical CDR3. The CDR3 DNA reads as TGTGCCAGCAGCCAAGGGGGCCCGGGGGGGAACACTGAAGCTTTCTTT. Protein sequence: CASSQGGPGGNTEAFF. The chain joins TRBV3-1 (or the pseudogene TRBV3-2) to TRBJ1-1; a weak D match, TRBD1 (5 bases). Trimming shortened V by 1 base and J by 1 base, and 13 bases separated the two germline ends. The CDR3 has 16 amino acids. The germline CDR1 and CDR2 sequences are LGHDT and YNNKEL (reference sequence).

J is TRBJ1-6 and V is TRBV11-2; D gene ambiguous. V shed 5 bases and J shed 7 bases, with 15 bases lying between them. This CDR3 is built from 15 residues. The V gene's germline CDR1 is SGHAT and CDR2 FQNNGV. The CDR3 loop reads CASSLGGFWNSPLHF. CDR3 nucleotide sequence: TGTGCCAGCAGCCTAGGAGGATTCTGGAATTCACCCCTCCACTTT.

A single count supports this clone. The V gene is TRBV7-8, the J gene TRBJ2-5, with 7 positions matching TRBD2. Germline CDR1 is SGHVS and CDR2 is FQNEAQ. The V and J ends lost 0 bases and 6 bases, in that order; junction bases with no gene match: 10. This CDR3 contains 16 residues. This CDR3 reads CASSLALAAQVQTQYF. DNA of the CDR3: TGTGCCAGCAGCTTAGCCCTAGCGGCCCAAGTTCAGACCCAGTACTTC. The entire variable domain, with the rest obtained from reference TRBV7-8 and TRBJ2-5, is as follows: GAGVSQSPRYKVAKRGQDVALRCDPISGHVSLFWYQQALGQGPEFLTYFQNEAQLDKSGLPSDRFFAERPEGSVSTLKIQRTQQEDSAVYLCASSLALAAQVQTQYFGPGTRLLVL.

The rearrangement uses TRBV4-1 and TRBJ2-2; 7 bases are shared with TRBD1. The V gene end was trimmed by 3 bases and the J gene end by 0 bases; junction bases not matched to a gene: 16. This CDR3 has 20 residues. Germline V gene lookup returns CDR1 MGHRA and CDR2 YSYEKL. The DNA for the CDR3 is TGCGCCAGCAGCCATGAGGACGTTGGACAGGAGCTAACGAACACCGGGGAGCTGTTTTTT. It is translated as CASSHEDVGQELTNTGELFF.

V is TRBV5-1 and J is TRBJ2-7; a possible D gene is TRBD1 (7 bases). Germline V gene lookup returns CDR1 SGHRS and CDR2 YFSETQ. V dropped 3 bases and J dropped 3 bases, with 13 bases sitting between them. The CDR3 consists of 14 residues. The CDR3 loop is CASSSRGVIYEQYF. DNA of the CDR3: TGCGCCAGCAGCTCCAGGGGGGTGATCTACGAGCAGTACTTC.

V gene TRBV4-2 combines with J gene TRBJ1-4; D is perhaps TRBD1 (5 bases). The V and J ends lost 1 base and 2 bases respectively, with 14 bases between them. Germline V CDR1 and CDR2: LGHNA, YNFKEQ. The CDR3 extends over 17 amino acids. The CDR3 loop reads CASSQVDGGLTNEKLFF. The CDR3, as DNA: TGTGCCAGCAGCCAAGTTGATGGGGGGTTGACTAATGAAAAACTGTTTTTT.

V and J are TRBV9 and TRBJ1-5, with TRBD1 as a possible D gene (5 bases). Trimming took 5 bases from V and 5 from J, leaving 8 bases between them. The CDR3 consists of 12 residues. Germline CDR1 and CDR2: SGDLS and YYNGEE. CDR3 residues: CASSQGDQPQHF. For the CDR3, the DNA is TGTGCCAGCAGTCAAGGGGATCAGCCCCAGCATTTT.

The chain's CDR3 is CASSSTRNTEAFF. CDR3 coding DNA: TGTGCCAGCAGCTCTACCCGGAACACTGAAGCTTTCTTT. V gene TRBV7-2 combines with J gene TRBJ1-1, with D unclear. This CDR3 is built from 13 residues. Trimming shortened V by 4 bases and J by 1 base, and 7 bases separated the two germline ends. CDR1 and CDR2 (germline): SGHTA, FQGNSA.

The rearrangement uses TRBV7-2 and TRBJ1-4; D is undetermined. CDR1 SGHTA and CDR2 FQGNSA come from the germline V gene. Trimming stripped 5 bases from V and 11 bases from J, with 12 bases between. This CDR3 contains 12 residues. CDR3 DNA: TGTGCCAGCAGCCCCGGAGAGCACAAACTGTTTTTT. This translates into CASSPGEHKLFF.

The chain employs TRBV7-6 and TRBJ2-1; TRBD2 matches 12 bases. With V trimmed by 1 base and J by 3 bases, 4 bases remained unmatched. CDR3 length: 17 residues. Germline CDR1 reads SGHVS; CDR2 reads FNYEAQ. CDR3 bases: TGTGCCAGCAGCTTAGAAGCTAGCGGGAGGGTCTACAATGAGCAGTTCTTC. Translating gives CASSLEASGRVYNEQFF.

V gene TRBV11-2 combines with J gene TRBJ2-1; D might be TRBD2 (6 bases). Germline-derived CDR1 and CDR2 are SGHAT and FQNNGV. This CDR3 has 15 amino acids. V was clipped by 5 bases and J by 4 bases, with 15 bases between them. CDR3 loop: CASSRLDSGYNEQFF. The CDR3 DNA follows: TGTGCCAGCAGCCGACTAGACTCGGGATACAATGAGCAGTTCTTC.

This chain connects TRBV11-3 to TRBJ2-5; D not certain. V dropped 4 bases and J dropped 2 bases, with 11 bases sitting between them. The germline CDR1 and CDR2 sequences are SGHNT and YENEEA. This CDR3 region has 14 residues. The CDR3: CASSSTALQETQYF. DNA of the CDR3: TGTGCCAGCAGCTCCACAGCCTTACAAGAGACCCAGTACTTC.

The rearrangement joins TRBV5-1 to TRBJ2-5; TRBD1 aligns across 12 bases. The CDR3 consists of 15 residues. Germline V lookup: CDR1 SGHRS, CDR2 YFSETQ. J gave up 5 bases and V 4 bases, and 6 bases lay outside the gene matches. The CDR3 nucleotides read TGCGCCAGCAGCAGGGACAGGGGGCGCATCGAGACCCAGTACTTC. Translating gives CASSRDRGRIETQYF.

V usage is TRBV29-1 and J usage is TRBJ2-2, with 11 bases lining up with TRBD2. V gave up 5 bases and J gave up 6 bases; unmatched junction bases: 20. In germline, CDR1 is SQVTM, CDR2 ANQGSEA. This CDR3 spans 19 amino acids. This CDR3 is CSVRGWGLADLVGAGELFF. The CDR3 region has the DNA TGCAGCGTTAGAGGCTGGGGACTAGCGGACCTGGTGGGTGCCGGGGAGCTGTTTTTT.

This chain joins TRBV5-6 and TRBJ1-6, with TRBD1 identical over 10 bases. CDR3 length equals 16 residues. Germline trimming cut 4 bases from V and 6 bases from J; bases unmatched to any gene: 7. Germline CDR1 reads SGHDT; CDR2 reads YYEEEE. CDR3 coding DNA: TGTGCCAGCAGCCGGGACAGGGGCACTGGTAATTCACCCCTCCACTTT. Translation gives CASSRDRGTGNSPLHF.